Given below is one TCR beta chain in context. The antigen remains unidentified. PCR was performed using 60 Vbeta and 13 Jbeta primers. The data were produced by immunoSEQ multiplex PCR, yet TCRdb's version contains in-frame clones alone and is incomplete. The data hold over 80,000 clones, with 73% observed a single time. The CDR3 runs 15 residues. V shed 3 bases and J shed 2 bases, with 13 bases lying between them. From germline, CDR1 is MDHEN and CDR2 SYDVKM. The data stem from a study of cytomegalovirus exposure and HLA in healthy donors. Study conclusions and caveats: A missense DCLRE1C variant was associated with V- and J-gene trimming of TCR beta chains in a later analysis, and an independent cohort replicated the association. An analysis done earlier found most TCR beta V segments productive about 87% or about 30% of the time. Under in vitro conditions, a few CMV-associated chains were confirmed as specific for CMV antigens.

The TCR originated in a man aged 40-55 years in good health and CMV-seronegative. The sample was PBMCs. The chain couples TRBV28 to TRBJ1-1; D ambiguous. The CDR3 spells CASSLSSRDNTEAFF. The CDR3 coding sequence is TGTGCCAGCAGTTTGTCGTCGCGGGATAACACTGAAGCTTTCTTT.